These 12 T cell receptor beta chains share one sample of origin, sequenced in a study of CD8+ T cells in alopecia areata. TCR sequencing used cDNA made by reverse transcription of extracted RNA. Generated by immunoSEQ multiplex PCR, the TCRdb table keeps only in-frame clones and is missing some. The repertoire holds about 120,000 clones, with 35% to 45% as singletons. Material for sequencing was CD4+ T cells sorted from blood. The receptors shown here come from a human donor with alopecia areata.

The chain couples TRBV2 to TRBJ1-5; D remains ambiguous. The germline V gene encodes CDR1 SNHLY and CDR2 FYNNEI. The germline V and J ends were trimmed by 6 bases and 5 bases, with 8 bases remaining between them. The CDR3 spans 12 residues. The CDR3 nucleotides are TGTGCCAGCAGGGAGAGTTATCAGCCCCAGCATTTT. This codes for CASRESYQPQHF.

The chain has TRBV7-9 and TRBJ1-2; 10 bases agree with TRBD1. Germline-derived CDR1 and CDR2 are SEHNR and FQNEAQ (reference sequence). The CDR3 covers 14 residues. The V and J ends lost 6 bases and 4 bases, in that order; junction bases with no gene match: 5. The CDR3, as DNA: TGTGCCAGCAGTACAGACAGGGGGCTCTATGGCTACACCTTC. Protein: CASSTDRGLYGYTF.

V and J are TRBV6-5 and TRBJ1-1, with D maybe TRBD1 (6 bases). Trimming removed 0 bases from V and 10 bases from J, with 18 bases in between. There are 15 residues in the CDR3. From germline, CDR1 is MNHEY and CDR2 SVGAGI. CDR3 DNA: TGTGCCAGCAGTTACTCCAAGGGGCAGGGGAAGGCAGCTTTCTTT. Its translation is CASSYSKGQGKAAFF.

The rearrangement links TRBV29-1 to TRBJ1-5; no clear D. Trimming left V 4 bases short and J 5 bases short, with 9 bases between. Germline lookup yields CDR1 SQVTM and CDR2 ANQGSEA. This CDR3 region has 12 residues. The CDR3 region is CSVAMRDQPQHF. The CDR3 DNA follows: TGCAGCGTTGCGATGCGGGATCAGCCCCAGCATTTT.

V usage is TRBV29-1 and J usage is TRBJ2-1, with TRBD2 as a possible D gene (5 bases). The CDR3 runs 14 residues. V was shortened by 7 bases and J by 3 bases, with 16 bases between the two germline ends. Looked up from germline, CDR1 is SQVTM and CDR2 is ANQGSEA. This CDR3 reads CSAESSRGYNEQFF. The CDR3 coding sequence is TGCAGCGCCGAGAGCTCCCGGGGCTACAATGAGCAGTTCTTC.

CDR3 bases: TGCGCCAGCAGCCAAGAAGGTTGGGGGACTAGCTCCTACGAGCAGTACTTC. It encodes CASSQEGWGTSSYEQYF. The V and J genes are TRBV4-3 and TRBJ2-7; 8 nucleotides match TRBD2. V was pared by 0 bases and J by 0 bases, with 7 bases of the junction left unmatched. The CDR3 runs to 17 residues. Germline V gene sequence: CDR1 LGHNA, CDR2 YSLEER.

A word on this clone: Other DNA sequences in this sample translate to the same CDR3. The rearrangement links TRBV29-1 to TRBJ1-2; D is unresolved. V was pared by 7 bases and J by 5 bases, with 5 bases between. CDR1 SQVTM and CDR2 ANQGSEA come from the germline V gene. The CDR3 has 9 amino acids. The CDR3 DNA reads as TGCAGCGCCGGTTATGGCTACACCTTC. This encodes CSAGYGYTF. The complete variable domain, with remaining parts taken from reference TRBV29-1 and TRBJ1-2, reads SAVISQKPSRDICQRGTSLTIQCQVDSQVTMMFWYRQQPGQSLTLIATANQGSEATYESGFVIDKFPISRPNLTFSTLTVSNMSPEDSSIYLCSAGYGYTFGSGTRLTVV.

This clone appeared a few times. This chain links TRBV29-1 with TRBJ2-6, with D hard to call. The CDR3 sequence is 13 residues long. CDR1 and CDR2 (germline): SQVTM, ANQGSEA. Trimming stripped 7 bases from V and 2 bases from J, with 9 bases between. In nucleotides, the CDR3 is TGCAGCGCTGGGCCGCCTGGGGCCAACGTCCTGACTTTC. It encodes CSAGPPGANVLTF. Based on the CDR3 plus reference TRBV29-1 and TRBJ2-6, the full variable domain is SAVISQKPSRDICQRGTSLTIQCQVDSQVTMMFWYRQQPGQSLTLIATANQGSEATYESGFVIDKFPISRPNLTFSTLTVSNMSPEDSSIYLCSAGPPGANVLTFGAGSRLTVL.

This clone was observed a handful of times. The chain employs TRBV30 and TRBJ2-3; either TRBD1 or TRBD2 may supply D (5 bases each). The CDR3 runs 16 residues. The ends were cut back, 0 bases at V and 2 bases at J, with 15 bases in the middle. Germline V gene lookup returns CDR1 GTSNPN and CDR2 SVGIG (reference sequence). The CDR3 nucleotides read TGTGCCTGGAGTGTACGTGTGTGGGACCCCACAGATACGCAGTATTTT. This sequence encodes CAWSVRVWDPTDTQYF. Full variable domain (outside the CDR3, taken from reference TRBV30 and TRBJ2-3): SQTIHQWPATLVQPVGSPLSLECTVEGTSNPNLYWYRQAAGRGLQLLFYSVGIGQISSEVPQNLSASRPQDRQFILSSKKLLLSDSGFYLCAWSVRVWDPTDTQYFGPGTRLTVL.

This clone was picked up a small number of times. This rearrangement joins TRBV15 to TRBJ1-1; D gene uncertain. V was shortened by 3 bases and J by 10 bases, with 15 bases between the two germline ends. CDR1 and CDR2 from the germline V gene are LNHNV and YYDKDF (reference sequence). The CDR3 is 13 residues long. This chain's CDR3 is CATSSSGPQVAFF. In DNA, the CDR3 is TGTGCCACCAGCAGTTCCGGGCCCCAGGTAGCTTTCTTT.

This rearrangement joins TRBV7-2 to TRBJ1-2; D not certain. This CDR3 has 13 amino acids. CDR1 and CDR2 (germline): SGHTA, FQGNSA. V lost 2 bases, J lost 4 bases, and 8 bases lay in between. The CDR3, as DNA: TGTGCCAGCAGCTTACAGGAAGGCTATGGCTACACCTTC. Amino acids: CASSLQEGYGYTF.

The J gene is TRBJ2-7, the V gene TRBV6-6, with D tentatively TRBD2 (5 bases). Germline lookup yields CDR1 MNHNY and CDR2 SVGAGI (reference sequence). The CDR3 extends over 15 amino acids. V was pared by 2 bases and J by 1 base, with 12 bases between. CDR3 sequence: CASSYGGGGSYEQYF. The DNA for the CDR3 is TGTGCCAGCAGTTACGGAGGTGGAGGTTCCTACGAGCAGTACTTC.